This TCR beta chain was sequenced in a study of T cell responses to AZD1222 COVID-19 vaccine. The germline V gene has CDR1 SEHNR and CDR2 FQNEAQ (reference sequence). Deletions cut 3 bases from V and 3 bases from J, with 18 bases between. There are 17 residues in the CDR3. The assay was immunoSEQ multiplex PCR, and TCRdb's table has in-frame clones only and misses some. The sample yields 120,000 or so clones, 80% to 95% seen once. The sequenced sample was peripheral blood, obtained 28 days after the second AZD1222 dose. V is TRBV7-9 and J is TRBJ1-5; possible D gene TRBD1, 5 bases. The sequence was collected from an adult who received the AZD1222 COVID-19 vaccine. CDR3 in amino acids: CASSFSPDKGLNQPQHF. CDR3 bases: TGTGCCAGCAGCTTTTCCCCGGACAAGGGCCTCAATCAGCCCCAGCATTTT.